This TCR beta chain is drawn from a study of T cell responses to AZD1222 COVID-19 vaccine. Study-level findings and limits: Spike-specific TCRs gained breadth and depth after people received two AZD1222 doses.

On this clone: Its antigen is as yet unknown.

The assay was immunoSEQ multiplex PCR, and TCRdb's table has in-frame clones only and misses some. The profile shows some 140,000 clones, 88% of them singletons. Trimming removed 2 bases from V and 8 bases from J; junction bases left unmatched: 8. The V gene's germline CDR1 is MNHNS and CDR2 SASEGT. The CDR3 is made up of 15 amino acids. The J gene is TRBJ1-4, the V gene TRBV6-1; TRBD1 aligns across 7 bases. The TCR originated in an adult in good health. The input for sequencing was peripheral blood, taken on day 0 of AZD1222 vaccination. This CDR3 is CASSEYQGGREKLFF. The CDR3 coding sequence is TGTGCCAGCAGTGAATATCAGGGGGGAAGGGAAAAACTGTTTTTT.